The next 27 T cell receptor beta chains were all read from a single sample in a study of cytotoxic CD8 clonotypes in ibrutinib-treated CLL. TCRdb's copy holds only in-frame clones and misses some; the assay was immunoSEQ multiplex PCR. Counted here are about 50,000 clones, over 65% occurring once; the ten biggest clones make up 20%. The sequencing used PBMCs, collected after 24 months of ibrutinib treatment. Receptors originate from a human donor with chronic lymphocytic leukemia.

The rearrangement uses TRBV6-6 and TRBJ2-1, with a weak D call TRBD1 (6 bases). The CDR3 has 13 residues. V dropped 5 bases and J dropped 6 bases, with 11 bases sitting between them. The V gene's germline CDR1 is MNHNY and CDR2 SVGAGI (reference sequence). The CDR3, as DNA: TGTGCCAGCAGTCCCCGGACAGTCAATGAGCAGTTCTTC. It is translated as CASSPRTVNEQFF.

The rearrangement links TRBV11-1 to TRBJ2-4, with 11 bases matching TRBD2. Germline CDR1 reads SGHAT; CDR2 reads FQDESV (reference sequence). Unmatched junction bases numbered 2, after V lost 1 base and J lost 6 bases. This CDR3 spans 15 amino acids. In DNA form, the CDR3 reads TGTGCCAGCAGCTTAGTAGGACTAGCGGGAAACATTCAGTACTTC. Residues: CASSLVGLAGNIQYF. The full variable domain, in which reference TRBV11-1 and TRBJ2-4 provide the parts outside the CDR3, is EAEVAQSPRYKITEKSQAVAFWCDPISGHATLYWYRQILGQGPELLVQFQDESVVDDSQLPKDRFSAERLKGVDSTLKIQPAELGDSAMYLCASSLVGLAGNIQYFGAGTRLSVL.

The J gene is TRBJ2-1, the V gene TRBV6-1; 8 bases match TRBD2. Per germline, CDR1 MNHNS and CDR2 SASEGT. Germline trimming cut 8 bases from V and 3 bases from J; bases unmatched to any gene: 6. The CDR3 is made up of 14 amino acids. CDR3 DNA: TGTGCCAGCCAGAAGAGCGGGAGCTACAATGAGCAGTTCTTC. This sequence encodes CASQKSGSYNEQFF.

J is TRBJ1-1 and V is TRBV5-1, with 7 bases lining up with TRBD1. Germline CDR1 SGHRS, CDR2 YFSETQ. J gave up 2 bases and V 5 bases, and 6 bases lay outside the gene matches. The CDR3 extends over 14 amino acids. DNA of the CDR3: TGCGCCAGCAGGGCCGGGACAGTAAACACTGAAGCTTTCTTT. Its translation is CASRAGTVNTEAFF.

In its sample, this clone was seen once. The rearrangement uses TRBV28 and TRBJ2-7; 9 bases match TRBD2. The CDR3 extends over 14 amino acids. CDR1 and CDR2 from the germline V gene are MDHEN and SYDVKM. The V and J ends lost 6 bases and 3 bases, in that order; junction bases with no gene match: 6. In nucleotides, the CDR3 is TGTGCCAGCAGAGGGGGACTAGCCGGCTACGAGCAGTACTTC. It translates to CASRGGLAGYEQYF. Supplemented by reference TRBV28 and TRBJ2-7, the full variable domain reads DVKVTQSSRYLVKRTGEKVFLECVQDMDHENMFWYRQDPGLGLRLIYFSYDVKMKEKGDIPEGYSVSREKKERFSLILESASTNQTSMYLCASRGGLAGYEQYFGPGTRLTVT.

The rearrangement uses TRBV18 and TRBJ2-1, with 10 nucleotides matching TRBD2. CDR1 and CDR2 (germline): KGHSH, LQKENI. This CDR3 spans 15 amino acids. V was pared by 3 bases and J by 8 bases, with 7 bases of the junction left unmatched. The DNA for the CDR3 is TGTGCCAGCTCACCTCCGGGACTAGCGTACCATGAGCAGTTCTTC. Translating it yields CASSPPGLAYHEQFF.

The chain is built from TRBV4-2 and TRBJ2-7, with 7 bases lining up with TRBD2. Germline V gives CDR1 LGHNA, CDR2 YNFKEQ. V lost 1 base and J lost 4; bases outside the gene matches: 4. This CDR3 contains 14 residues. CDR3 DNA: TGTGCCAGCAGCCAAGGGGCGGGAGATTACGAGCAGTACTTC. It encodes CASSQGAGDYEQYF.

This clone was observed a few times. The chain joins TRBV2 to TRBJ2-5; the D gene could be TRBD1 or TRBD2 (5 bases each). The germline V gene encodes CDR1 SNHLY and CDR2 FYNNEI. V lost 8 bases and J lost 4, with 14 bases in between. The CDR3 is made up of 13 amino acids. The CDR3 loop is CASDRGGRETQYF. CDR3 bases: TGTGCCAGCGATCGGGGCGGGCGAGAGACCCAGTACTTC.

This clone showed up just a few times. This chain joins TRBV27 and TRBJ2-2, with D possibly matching TRBD2 (5 bases). The CDR3 sequence is 13 residues long. Germline V gene data show CDR1 as MNHEY and CDR2 as SMNVEV (reference sequence). V was pared by 2 bases and J by 6 bases, with 7 bases between. The CDR3 DNA follows: TGTGCCAGCAGTTTACTGGAGGCCGGGGAGCTGTTTTTT. Its protein product is CASSLLEAGELFF.

V is TRBV25-1 and J is TRBJ1-2; 10 nucleotides agree with TRBD1. The CDR3 runs 16 residues. V trimming: 6 bases; J trimming: 1 base; junction bases outside the gene matches: 8. Germline V gene sequence: CDR1 MGHDK, CDR2 SYGVNS. The CDR3 is CASRGRGDRGNYGYTF. CDR3 DNA: TGTGCCAGCAGAGGGAGGGGGGACAGGGGTAACTATGGCTACACCTTC.

The DNA for the CDR3 is TGTGCCAGCAGCTGGGGGGCCAGGGGAGCTCCCGGGGAGCTGTTTTTT. This sequence encodes CASSWGARGAPGELFF. The rearrangement uses TRBV7-2 and TRBJ2-2, with D possibly being TRBD1 or TRBD2 (6 bases each). This CDR3 has 16 amino acids. V lost 4 bases and J 6 bases, leaving 18 bases between the germline ends. Germline CDR1 is SGHTA and CDR2 is FQGNSA.

The chain carries TRBV9 and TRBJ2-2; no clear D. Germline V gene data show CDR1 as SGDLS and CDR2 as YYNGEE. CDR3 length equals 15 residues. V lost 0 bases and J 7 bases, leaving 13 bases between the germline ends. CDR3 loop: CASSVELLRGGELFF. As DNA, the CDR3 is TGTGCCAGCAGCGTAGAATTACTGCGCGGCGGGGAGCTGTTTTTT.

This sequence joins TRBV7-9 and TRBJ2-5; a possible D gene is TRBD1 (5 bases). CDR1 and CDR2 from the germline V gene are SEHNR and FQNEAQ (reference sequence). The CDR3 runs 14 residues. The germline V and J ends were trimmed by 2 bases and 1 base, with 8 bases remaining between them. The CDR3, as DNA: TGTGCCAGCAGCTTAACAGGCAGCCAAGAGACCCAGTACTTC. Translating gives CASSLTGSQETQYF.

The J gene is TRBJ1-5, the V gene TRBV19, with TRBD1 matching over 7 bases. Germline V gives CDR1 LNHDA, CDR2 SQIVND (reference sequence). CDR3 length: 15 amino acids. With 5 bases clipped from V and 8 bases from J, the junction kept 12 bases outside the gene matches. The CDR3: CASSALGQSTEPQHF. The CDR3 DNA reads TGTGCCAGTAGTGCCCTGGGACAGTCGACTGAGCCCCAGCATTTT.

This rearrangement joins TRBV2 to TRBJ2-4; 7 nucleotides agree with TRBD2. V trimming: 8 bases; J trimming: 0 bases; junction bases outside the gene matches: 13. Germline V gives CDR1 SNHLY, CDR2 FYNNEI. The CDR3 consists of 17 residues. The CDR3 coding sequence is TGTGCCAGCTCCAGCGGGACCGTTTTTCTAGCCAAAAACATTCAGTACTTC. It translates to CASSSGTVFLAKNIQYF.

The V call is TRBV30, the J call TRBJ2-3; a weak D match, TRBD2 (6 bases). The CDR3 has 12 residues. CDR1 is GTSNPN, CDR2 SVGIG, per germline (reference sequence). With 5 bases removed from V and 8 bases from J, the gap between germline ends came to 14 bases. The CDR3 is CAWASGEGTQYF. The CDR3 DNA is TGTGCCTGGGCTTCGGGGGAAGGTACGCAGTATTTT.

This chain connects TRBV18 to TRBJ2-3; D may be TRBD1 or TRBD2 (5 bases each). The V gene's germline CDR1 is KGHSH and CDR2 LQKENI. V lost 0 bases, J lost 1 base, and 11 bases lay in between. The CDR3 contains 16 residues. CDR3 residues: CASSPPMGTGTDTQYF. The CDR3 DNA reads as TGTGCCAGCTCACCACCGATGGGGACCGGCACAGATACGCAGTATTTT.

This clone showed up just once. The chain recombines TRBV4-1 with TRBJ2-7, with D possibly matching TRBD2 (6 bases). The CDR3 length is 14 residues. V shed 4 bases and J shed 2 bases, with 12 bases lying between them. The germline CDR1 and CDR2 sequences are MGHRA and YSYEKL. The CDR3, as DNA: TGCGCCAGCAGCCTGCCGGGCGGGACCTACGAGCAGTACTTC. This gives the protein CASSLPGGTYEQYF.

The rearrangement joins TRBV11-2 to TRBJ2-1, with a tentative D call TRBD1 (6 bases). V shed 5 bases and J shed 7 bases, with 15 bases lying between them. CDR1 SGHAT and CDR2 FQNNGV come from the germline V gene. This CDR3 is 14 amino acids long. The CDR3 nucleotides read TGTGCCAGCAGCCACATGGGACACCTTAATGAGCAGTTCTTC. It encodes CASSHMGHLNEQFF.

This chain uses TRBV5-8 with TRBJ2-1, with a possible D match to TRBD2 (5 bases). The V end lost 2 bases, the J end lost 2 bases, and 5 bases lay between the germline ends. This CDR3 spans 13 amino acids. Germline V gene data show CDR1 as SGHTS and CDR2 as YDEGEE. CDR3 amino acids: CASSFGAYNEQFF. CDR3 coding DNA: TGTGCCAGCAGCTTCGGGGCCTACAATGAGCAGTTCTTC. The variable domain in full, completed from reference TRBV5-8 and TRBJ2-1, reads EAGVTQSPTHLIKTRGQQATLRCSPISGHTSVYWYQQALGLGLQFLLWYDEGEERNRGNFPPRFSGRQFPNYSSELNVNALELEDSALYLCASSFGAYNEQFFGPGTRLTVL.

The chain uses TRBV5-5 and TRBJ2-1, with D possibly matching TRBD1 (5 bases). This CDR3 has 14 amino acids. Germline V CDR1 and CDR2: SGHKS, YYEKEE (reference sequence). Trimming removed 0 bases at V and 8 bases at J, with 12 bases between. CDR3 protein: CASSLAHSRDEQFF. CDR3 DNA: TGTGCCAGCAGCTTGGCCCATAGCAGGGATGAGCAGTTCTTC.

The CDR3 reads CASSSPSGNTIYF. CDR3 DNA sequence: TGTGCCAGCAGCTCCCCGTCTGGAAACACCATATATTTT. V is TRBV7-9 and J is TRBJ1-3; D is unclear. Trimming removed 4 bases at V and 1 base at J, with 5 bases between. The CDR3 consists of 13 residues. Germline V gene lookup returns CDR1 SEHNR and CDR2 FQNEAQ (reference sequence).

This sequence joins TRBV2 and TRBJ2-2; D unclear. V lost 1 base and J lost 3, with 3 bases in between. CDR3 length: 13 amino acids. Germline assignment: CDR1 SNHLY and CDR2 FYNNEI. The CDR3 DNA follows: TGTGCCAGCAGTGAAGACTACACCGGGGAGCTGTTTTTT. It yields the protein CASSEDYTGELFF.

CDR3 bases: TGTGCCAGCAGCTCGGGGGGGCGAAGCTCCTACGAGCAGTACTTC. Translation: CASSSGGRSSYEQYF. The chain joins TRBV9 to TRBJ2-7; the match to TRBD2 covers 8 bases. Germline values: CDR1 SGDLS, CDR2 YYNGEE. The ends lost 4 bases at V and 0 bases at J; junction bases unmatched: 6. This CDR3 has 15 amino acids.

This chain connects TRBV5-1 to TRBJ1-3; no reliable D call. Germline values: CDR1 SGHRS, CDR2 YFSETQ. V was cut by 4 bases and J by 0 bases, with 11 bases left in between. The CDR3 totals 15 residues. The CDR3 region is CASSRAGSSGNTIYF. In DNA form, the CDR3 reads TGCGCCAGCAGCCGGGCCGGGAGCTCTGGAAACACCATATATTTT.

The chain employs TRBV29-1 and TRBJ2-5, with D possibly matching TRBD2 (5 bases). The length of the CDR3 is 13 residues. CDR1 is SQVTM and CDR2 is ANQGSEA in the germline V gene. V lost 6 bases, J lost 0 bases, and 11 bases lay in between. The CDR3 region is CSVLDGNQETQYF. In nucleotides, the CDR3 is TGCAGCGTCCTAGACGGGAACCAAGAGACCCAGTACTTC.

This rearrangement joins TRBV5-8 to TRBJ2-5; 10 bases are shared with TRBD1. The germline V gene encodes CDR1 SGHTS and CDR2 YDEGEE. The junction had 4 bases not matched to a gene; V was cut back by 4 bases and J by 4 bases. The CDR3 contains 14 residues. CDR3 coding DNA: TGTGCCAGCAGCCGCGACAGGGGGCGAGAGACCCAGTACTTC. Translating it yields CASSRDRGRETQYF.